The clone carrying this TCR beta chain showed up many times. Antigen unknown. The record originates from a study of prognosis after radiotherapy for stage I lung cancer. Study-wide context: The roughly 14 male and roughly six female patients were aged roughly 53 to 95, median around 74 years. Study results and limitations: The way patients used TRBV and TRBJ genes reportedly differed depending on whether they had metastases.

It was by two-round multiplex PCR that TCR beta CDR3 was amplified from genomic DNA. TRBV and TRBJ genes each had their own specific primers in first-round PCR. TCRdb reprocessed the multiplex PCR reads with MiXCR, giving one entry per CDR3 protein. The sample yields about 27,000 distinct CDR3 sequences, around 30% seen once. J was trimmed by 6 bases and V by 3 bases; bases with no gene match: 4. The CDR3 sequence is 12 residues long. Germline V gene lookup returns CDR1 DFQATT and CDR2 SNEGSKA (reference sequence). The input for sequencing was PBMCs, taken before or after stereotactic body radiation therapy (not recorded which). The TCR sequence derives from a donor of 50 years or more with non-small cell lung cancer. The V call is TRBV20-1, the J call TRBJ2-7; 8 nucleotides align to TRBD2. The chain's CDR3 is CSASGRELEQYF. The CDR3 DNA sequence: TGCAGTGCTAGCGGGAGGGAACTCGAGCAGTACTTC.